What follows are 20 T cell receptor beta chains derived from one specimen sequenced in a study of cytomegalovirus exposure and HLA in healthy donors. Primers: 60 Vbeta forward and 13 Jbeta reverse. Libraries were prepared by immunoSEQ multiplex PCR; TCRdb keeps only in-frame clonotypes and omits some of them. The data hold 120,000 to 150,000 clones, with approximately 80% observed a single time. Sequencing was performed on PBMCs. Source of these receptors: a male donor in good health and CMV-seronegative.

The chain links TRBV19 to TRBJ1-3; D is ambiguous. Deletions cut 10 bases from V and 0 bases from J, with 16 bases between. Germline V gene data show CDR1 as LNHDA and CDR2 as SQIVND (reference sequence). The CDR3 totals 15 residues. The CDR3 DNA is TGTGCCACCTCCGCCTCGGGTCACTCTGGAAACACCATATATTTT. Translating gives CATSASGHSGNTIYF.

The chain joins TRBV5-4 to TRBJ1-1; the match to TRBD1 covers 9 bases. Germline CDR1 SGHNT, CDR2 YYREEE (reference sequence). The CDR3 covers 14 residues. Losses at the gene ends were 0 bases for V and 5 bases for J; bases not matched to a gene: 2. The CDR3 coding sequence is TGTGCCAGCAGCTTGGGACAGGGGGAGACTGAAGCTTTCTTT. Translation: CASSLGQGETEAFF.

The gene calls are TRBV6-6 and TRBJ1-1; D might be TRBD1 (5 bases). The CDR3 totals 13 residues. The V end lost 5 bases, the J end lost 4 bases, and 11 bases lay between the germline ends. Germline values: CDR1 MNHNY, CDR2 SVGAGI (reference sequence). CDR3 coding DNA: TGTGCCAGCAGTGCGACAGTACCCACTGAAGCTTTCTTT. Translating it yields CASSATVPTEAFF.

V and J are TRBV5-1 and TRBJ2-2; weak D call: TRBD2 (5 bases). This CDR3 has 13 residues. Trimming pared 4 bases from V and 1 base from J, leaving 5 bases between. From germline, CDR1 is SGHRS and CDR2 YFSETQ. CDR3 nucleotides: TGCGCCAGCAGCCGGGGGAACACCGGGGAGCTGTTTTTT. Translation gives CASSRGNTGELFF. The full variable domain, its missing parts supplied by reference TRBV5-1 and TRBJ2-2, is KAGVTQTPRYLIKTRGQQVTLSCSPISGHRSVSWYQQTPGQGLQFLFEYFSETQRNKGNFPGRFSGRQFSNSRSEMNVSTLELGDSALYLCASSRGNTGELFFGEGSRLTVL.

The rearrangement uses TRBV11-1 and TRBJ2-3; tentative D call: TRBD1 (6 bases). This CDR3 is built from 15 residues. Trimming removed 2 bases from V and 4 bases from J, with 13 bases in between. The V gene's germline CDR1 is SGHAT and CDR2 FQDESV (reference sequence). CDR3 nucleotides: TGTGCCAGCAGCTTATTTGGGGGCCGGGCAGATACGCAGTATTTT. Amino acids: CASSLFGGRADTQYF.

The V and J genes are TRBV18 and TRBJ2-7, with D possibly matching TRBD1 (7 bases). This CDR3 comprises 16 residues. Germline V CDR1 and CDR2: KGHSH, LQKENI. V lost 3 bases to trimming and J lost 3 bases, with 18 bases between them. In nucleotides, the CDR3 is TGTGCCAGCTCACCGATCCAAGGCAGGGGGGACTACGAGCAGTACTTC. Protein sequence: CASSPIQGRGDYEQYF.

The gene calls are TRBV7-8 and TRBJ2-7, with D possibly TRBD1 on 7 matching bases. The length of the CDR3 is 15 residues. Germline values: CDR1 SGHVS, CDR2 FQNEAQ. V was clipped by 1 base and J by 6 bases, with 16 bases between them. CDR3 coding DNA: TGTGCCAGCAGCTTAGACAGGGGACTTCTCTCCGAGCAGTACTTC. Its translation is CASSLDRGLLSEQYF.

The J gene is TRBJ1-1, the V gene TRBV11-2; 8 positions match TRBD1. Germline lookup yields CDR1 SGHAT and CDR2 FQNNGV. This CDR3 is built from 16 residues. Germline trimming cut 4 bases from V and 7 bases from J; bases unmatched to any gene: 14. In DNA form, the CDR3 reads TGTGCCAGCAGCTCTAACCCAGGGGGCGCAGCGGATGAAGCTTTCTTT. Its translation is CASSSNPGGAADEAFF.

The chain joins TRBV7-9 to TRBJ1-2; TRBD1 might be the D (5 bases). Germline-derived CDR1 and CDR2 are SEHNR and FQNEAQ (reference sequence). Trimming removed 5 bases from V and 7 bases from J, with 17 bases in between. CDR3 length equals 14 residues. CDR3 amino acids: CASSPMGTASGYTF. The CDR3 DNA sequence: TGTGCCAGCAGCCCTATGGGGACTGCGAGTGGCTACACCTTC.

V is TRBV5-4 and J is TRBJ2-5; tentatively, D is TRBD2 (7 bases). The germline V gene has CDR1 SGHNT and CDR2 YYREEE (reference sequence). This CDR3 comprises 13 residues. With 5 bases removed from V and 3 bases from J, the gap between germline ends came to 11 bases. For the CDR3, the DNA is TGTGCCAGCAGGGGGGGGCCGGAAGAGACCCAGTACTTC. It codes for CASRGGPEETQYF.

The CDR3 nucleotides are TGTGCCATCAGTCCGGGACAACAAGAGACCCAGTACTTC. Translation: CAISPGQQETQYF. The J gene is TRBJ2-5, the V gene TRBV10-3; maybe TRBD1 (6 bases). V was pared by 5 bases and J by 2 bases, with 9 bases between. The CDR3 runs to 13 residues. Germline CDR1 is ENHRY and CDR2 is SYGVKD.

CDR3 DNA sequence: TGTGCCAGCAGGATACACAGGGGGGGAACAGATACGCAGTATTTT. Amino acid sequence: CASRIHRGGTDTQYF. This chain uses TRBV6-6 with TRBJ2-3; D might be TRBD1 (8 bases). The CDR3 covers 15 residues. Per germline, CDR1 MNHNY and CDR2 SVGAGI (reference sequence). Trimming removed 6 bases from V and 3 bases from J, with 16 bases in between.

The chain employs TRBV2 and TRBJ1-3; 7 positions agree with TRBD1. V lost 5 bases to trimming and J lost 2 bases; unmatched junction nucleotides: 3. This CDR3 spans 14 amino acids. Germline V gene lookup returns CDR1 SNHLY and CDR2 FYNNEI. Here the CDR3 DNA reads TGTGCCAGCAGTATAGACAGGGCTGGAAACACCATATATTTT. Translation: CASSIDRAGNTIYF. Variable domain in full (rest from reference TRBV2 and TRBJ1-3): EPEVTQTPSHQVTQMGQEVILRCVPISNHLYFYWYRQILGQKVEFLVSFYNNEISEKSEIFDDQFSVERPDGSNFTLKIRSTKLEDSAMYFCASSIDRAGNTIYFGEGSWLTVV.

As for this clone: Other DNA sequences of this sample code for an identical CDR3. V usage is TRBV13 and J usage is TRBJ1-1, with 7 bases fitting TRBD1. V gave up 5 bases and J gave up 1 base; unmatched junction bases: 7. Germline-derived CDR1 and CDR2 are PRHDT and FYEKMQ (reference sequence). The CDR3 runs to 15 residues. CDR3 sequence: CASSGRGQSNTEAFF. The CDR3 DNA reads as TGTGCCAGCAGCGGACGGGGACAGTCGAACACTGAAGCTTTCTTT.

The chain employs TRBV28 and TRBJ2-7; D remains ambiguous. CDR3 length: 14 amino acids. In germline, CDR1 is MDHEN, CDR2 SYDVKM. Trimming stripped 6 bases from V and 2 bases from J, with 14 bases between. Written as DNA, the CDR3 is TGTGCCAGCAGCCCAACCGGTTCCACCTACGAGCAGTACTTC. The encoded protein is CASSPTGSTYEQYF.

CDR3 region: CASSLTGARSGNTIYF. The CDR3 DNA follows: TGCGCCAGCAGCTTAACAGGGGCCCGCTCTGGAAACACCATATATTTT. V gene TRBV5-1 combines with J gene TRBJ1-3; 7 nucleotides match TRBD1. J lost 0 bases, V lost 2 bases, and 5 bases had no gene match. This CDR3 contains 16 residues. The germline gives CDR1 SGHRS, CDR2 YFSETQ.

The V and J genes are TRBV7-2 and TRBJ2-7; tentative D call: TRBD2 (6 bases). CDR3 length equals 15 residues. Looked up from germline, CDR1 is SGHTA and CDR2 is FQGNSA. Trimming cost V 5 bases and J 3 bases, with 17 bases left between them. CDR3 in DNA: TGTGCCAGCAGCCACTCTGAACTAGCTGTCTACGAGCAGTACTTC. Amino acid sequence: CASSHSELAVYEQYF.

With regard to this clone: Other DNA sequences in this specimen translate into the identical CDR3. CDR3 nucleotides: TGTGCCAGCAGCGTATCGGTCGAAACAGGGCCCAATGAGCAGTTCTTC. The encoded protein is CASSVSVETGPNEQFF. The chain couples TRBV9 to TRBJ2-1; perhaps TRBD1 as D (6 bases). Germline V gives CDR1 SGDLS, CDR2 YYNGEE. This CDR3 spans 16 amino acids. Deletions cut 1 base from V and 6 bases from J, with 17 bases between. The full variable domain, its missing parts supplied by reference TRBV9 and TRBJ2-1, is DSGVTQTPKHLITATGQRVTLRCSPRSGDLSVYWYQQSLDQGLQFLIQYYNGEERAKGNILERFSAQQFPDLHSELNLSSLELGDSALYFCASSVSVETGPNEQFFGPGTRLTVL.

This clone was seen only once. The V call is TRBV19, the J call TRBJ1-1; the D is unclear. Germline V gives CDR1 LNHDA, CDR2 SQIVND (reference sequence). V was shortened by 4 bases and J by 1 base, with 10 bases between the two germline ends. The CDR3 length is 14 residues. CDR3 sequence reads: CASSSPQQNTEAFF. In DNA, the CDR3 is TGTGCCAGTAGTAGCCCCCAACAGAACACTGAAGCTTTCTTT.

The chain employs TRBV5-6 and TRBJ1-2, with 9 nucleotides matching TRBD1. Germline CDR1 and CDR2: SGHDT and YYEEEE. Trimming at V came to 2 bases and at J to 4 bases, leaving 9 bases not matched to a gene. The CDR3 is 16 residues long. Here the CDR3 reads CASSLRPGQGVYGYTF. CDR3 nucleotide sequence: TGTGCCAGCAGCTTACGTCCGGGACAGGGAGTCTATGGCTACACCTTC.